Here is one T cell receptor (beta chain) with its context. The antigen it recognizes is unknown. The record has no base qualities; no much larger clone is one base away. The CDR3 spans 14 residues, from the cysteine through the phenylalanine. CDR3 DNA only is kept here, 42 bases in frame from base 1. The V end loses 1 base and the J end loses 4 bases, and a stretch of 10 bases separates them. The germline V gene sets CDR1 to MNHNS and CDR2 to SASEGT. The donors were included in the validation cohort of roughly 120 subjects, a group kept apart from the approximately 690-subject first cohort. These data originate in a study of cytomegalovirus exposure and HLA in healthy donors (dated 2017 in TCRdb). Study-wide context: According to a later analysis, the 120 or so validation repertoires were produced on the same platform as the 700 or so repertoires of the first cohort. A separate validation cohort of about 110 different subjects was used in addition to the 666-subject first cohort. To predict cytomegalovirus infection status, the study brought together high-throughput TCR immunosequencing, statistical association of individual TCRs with disease status, and machine learning. The study aimed to test whether cataloging public T cell receptors could reveal signatures of past pathogen exposure. Overall results and qualifications from the work: According to the authors, the approach could potentially be generalized to other disease states and immunological phenotypes. The validation cohort had no HLA typing available for a later analysis, so co-occurrence within that cohort was assessed over all 130 or so repertoires. Of the cluster scores, about 94% were above 0 in a later analysis, which found that TCRs clustered in the first cohort also tended to co-occur in the 120 validation repertoires. Three of the identified cytomegalovirus-associated TCR beta chains were confirmed in vitro to be specific for cytomegalovirus antigens. Most TCR sequences were observed very rarely across donors, whereas some public TCRs were present in many individuals. The study gave a list of 150 to 200 TCR beta chains associated with cytomegalovirus. The classifier was reported to diagnose cytomegalovirus status with high specificity and sensitivity in both the original and validation cohorts.

Library prep was done by the immunoSEQ multiplex PCR assay. The source study handled its data this way. A statistical classification framework was developed to diagnose cytomegalovirus status using the catalog of TCR beta chain sequences. TCRdb re-hosts the immuneACCESS table, in-frame sequences only. Its copies lack some clones; in the studies checked, an unresolved V gene accounts for under half of them, and the cause for the rest is not known. V and J calls and clone size are as listed in that table; D and trimming were resolved from the DNA. This sample gives 140,000 or so clones in total; over 80% of them show up just once. Jointly, the top ten make up under 5% of the sample.

Recombination joined TRBV6-1 with TRBJ1-2; the D gene assignment is ambiguous. Material: PBMCs. The origin of this receptor is a man aged 18 to 35 in good health and CMV-seropositive. The CDR3 region: CASSEGRVSYGYTF. Here is the DNA: TGTGCCAGCAGTGAAGGCCGGGTCTCCTATGGCTACACCTTC.